These 5 T cell receptor beta chains originate from one sample sequenced in a study of regulatory T cells in long-lasting Graves disease. Time point: persistent/refractory GD, antithyroid drugs over 5 years with positive TRAb. The TCR library used RNA extracted from PBMCs. Arm-PCR with iRepertoire HTBI primers amplified the CDR3 regions for these TCR beta libraries. TCRdb used MiXCR to reprocess the multiplex PCR reads, holding one entry per CDR3 protein. Found here are 400,000 to 450,000 distinct CDR3 sequences, around a quarter of them singletons; the top ten hold around 26%. Sequenced here: peripheral blood mononuclear cells (PBMCs), sampled when the disease was refractory, from a patient treated with antithyroid drugs. The receptors here all came from a female donor with Graves disease.

This clonotype has only a few counts. This chain uses TRBV20-1 with TRBJ1-2; TRBD1 agrees at 12 bases. V was pared by 0 bases and J by 6 bases, with 8 bases of the junction left unmatched. This CDR3 contains 16 residues. Germline loops: CDR1 DFQATT, CDR2 SNEGSKA (reference sequence). CDR3 loop: CSARESPGQGADGYTF. The CDR3 bases are TGCAGTGCTAGAGAGTCACCGGGACAGGGGGCCGATGGCTACACCTTC.

The chain employs TRBV7-2 and TRBJ2-1; D tentatively reads TRBD1 or TRBD2 (5 bases each). The CDR3 has 15 amino acids. CDR1 is SGHTA and CDR2 is FQGNSA in the germline V gene. Trimming removed 5 bases at V and 10 bases at J, with 21 bases between. This chain's CDR3 is CASSQWGTLMGEQFF. The DNA of the CDR3 is TGTGCCAGCAGCCAGTGGGGGACGCTGATGGGGGAGCAGTTCTTC.

V and J are TRBV2 and TRBJ2-1; D is possibly TRBD1 (6 bases). The CDR3 has 16 amino acids. Germline V CDR1 and CDR2: SNHLY, FYNNEI. V lost 1 base and J 3 bases, leaving 13 bases between the germline ends. Here the CDR3 reads CASSEGGPTNYNEQFF. The CDR3 DNA reads TGTGCCAGCAGTGAAGGGGGGCCTACGAACTACAATGAGCAGTTCTTC.

The sample holds one count of this clonotype. The V and J genes are TRBV5-6 and TRBJ2-7; TRBD2 matches 8 bases. CDR3 length: 15 residues. The V and J ends lost 2 bases and 0 bases, in that order; junction bases with no gene match: 4. Germline CDR1 reads SGHDT; CDR2 reads YYEEEE. The CDR3 bases are TGTGCCAGCAGCTTCGTCGGGAGGGACTCCTACGAGCAGTACTTC. Translating gives CASSFVGRDSYEQYF.

With respect to this clonotype: With a much larger clone just one base away, this may be a read error. The CDR3 loop reads CASRPPGTGGGEQFF. CDR3 bases: TGTGCCAGCAGACCACCGGGGACAGGGGGCGGTGAGCAGTTCTTC. The chain combines TRBV6-1 with TRBJ2-1, with 12 bases matching TRBD1. Germline assignment: CDR1 MNHNS and CDR2 SASEGT. The junction had 9 bases not matched to a gene; V was cut back by 6 bases and J by 9 bases. The CDR3 is 15 residues long.